Following are 9 T cell receptor beta chains from one sample sequenced in a study of T-cell memory formation after mild COVID-19 (dated by TCRdb to the early 2020s). Library generation was performed with 5' RACE. The instrument was an Illumina NovaSeq 6000. The raw public data were reprocessed by TCRdb itself: fastp quality trimming at Q25, MiXCR clonotype calling, in-frame beta chains only. Each record represents a unique CDR3 protein, reported with the most common genes and DNA among its rows. For this sample the table gives 350,000 or so distinct CDR3 sequences, of which approximately 12% were detected only once. The ten largest clonotypes hold over 20% of the sample. What was sequenced was PBMCs or a T cell subset sorted from them (not recorded which). The receptors come from a man aged 18 to 29 who had mild COVID-19 (a few samples of this study predate the infection). The sample titles of this study are shuffled in the database, so cell type and time point are left out; the donor was told from shared clones.

Only a few counts were recorded for this clonotype. This rearrangement joins TRBV27 to TRBJ2-7; TRBD1 might be the D (6 bases). V was shortened by 4 bases and J by 3 bases, with 16 bases between the two germline ends. Germline V gene data show CDR1 as MNHEY and CDR2 as SMNVEV (reference sequence). The CDR3 runs to 15 residues. CDR3 residues: CASSYEGVALYEQYF. The CDR3 bases are TGTGCCAGCAGTTACGAGGGGGTCGCCCTCTACGAGCAGTACTTC.

The chain links TRBV18 to TRBJ2-7, with 8 positions matching TRBD2. This CDR3 comprises 15 residues. Germline V gene lookup returns CDR1 KGHSH and CDR2 LQKENI. Trimming took 3 bases from V and 2 from J; bases not matched to a gene: 6. In nucleotides, the CDR3 is TGTGCCAGCTCACCCACGTTGCGGGGGGCCTACGAGCAGTACTTC. Its translation is CASSPTLRGAYEQYF.

This clonotype occurred many times. The genes are TRBV7-9 and TRBJ1-1, with 8 bases fitting TRBD1. The CDR3 extends over 14 amino acids. V shed 5 bases and J 1 base; nucleotides not matched to a gene: 3. Germline CDR1 is SEHNR and CDR2 is FQNEAQ (reference sequence). CDR3 bases: TGTGCCAGCAGCGCCGGACAGGGGAACACTGAAGCTTTCTTT. Amino acid sequence: CASSAGQGNTEAFF. Using reference TRBV7-9 and TRBJ1-1 for the parts outside the CDR3, the full variable domain is DTGVSQNPRHKITKRGQNVTFRCDPISEHNRLYWYRQTLGQGPEFLTYFQNEAQLEKSRLLSDRFSAERPKGSFSTLEIQRTEQGDSAMYLCASSAGQGNTEAFFGQGTRLTVV.

In this sample, this clonotype turned up a few times. The genes are TRBV6-2 or TRBV6-3 and TRBJ2-2, with TRBD1 identical over 9 bases. Unmatched junction bases numbered 11, after V lost 8 bases and J lost 7 bases. Per the germline V gene, CDR1 is MNHEY and CDR2 is SVGEGT. The CDR3 length is 15 residues. CDR3 nucleotide sequence: TGTGCCAGCGACAGGGCCGGGACAGGGCGCGGGGAGCTGTTTTTT. Its translation: CASDRAGTGRGELFF.

A few counts support this clonotype. The CDR3 loop is CASSLPEQVYNEQFF. The CDR3 nucleotides are TGTGCCAGCAGCTTACCCGAGCAGGTCTACAATGAGCAGTTCTTC. The chain recombines TRBV7-9 with TRBJ2-1, with D uncertain. V shed 2 bases and J shed 3 bases, with 11 bases lying between them. CDR3 length: 15 amino acids. The germline CDR1 and CDR2 sequences are SEHNR and FQNEAQ (reference sequence).

This clonotype has more than one count but fewer than ten. The chain couples TRBV30 to TRBJ1-6; D is ambiguous. Trimming cost V 3 bases and J 7 bases, with 22 bases left between them. Germline V gene data show CDR1 as GTSNPN and CDR2 as SVGIG (reference sequence). The CDR3 spans 17 residues. CDR3: CAWRGGRRRSQNSPLHF. Here the CDR3 DNA reads TGTGCCTGGAGGGGAGGACGGAGGCGATCGCAGAATTCACCCCTCCACTTT.

This clonotype was counted between two and nine times. The V gene is TRBV9, the J gene TRBJ1-1; D unclear. The CDR3 runs to 16 residues. The germline V and J ends were trimmed by 0 bases and 3 bases, with 15 bases remaining between them. The V gene's germline CDR1 is SGDLS and CDR2 YYNGEE. The CDR3 reads CASSVGSGLLDTEAFF. CDR3 sequence (DNA): TGTGCCAGCAGCGTAGGATCCGGACTATTGGACACTGAAGCTTTCTTT.

A note on this clonotype: Possible read error: a much larger clone is one base away. The missing conserved phenylalanine or tryptophan at the end of this CDR3 makes a read error likely. The gene calls are TRBV12-3 or TRBV12-4 and TRBJ2-7, with D uncertain. Deletions cut 3 bases from V and 7 bases from J, with 13 bases between. The CDR3 covers 13 residues. The chain's CDR3 is CASSLKWSREQYL. The CDR3 DNA reads TGTGCCAGCAGTTTGAAGTGGAGCCGGGAGCAGTACTTA.

The chain is built from TRBV4-1 and TRBJ1-1; 10 bases map to TRBD1. CDR3 length equals 15 residues. Germline V gene sequence: CDR1 MGHRA, CDR2 YSYEKL. V shed 1 base, J shed 3 bases, and the junction held 2 bases outside the gene matches. In DNA, the CDR3 is TGCGCCAGCAGCCAAGGGGACAGGGGACACACTGAAGCTTTCTTT. Translated, it gives CASSQGDRGHTEAFF.